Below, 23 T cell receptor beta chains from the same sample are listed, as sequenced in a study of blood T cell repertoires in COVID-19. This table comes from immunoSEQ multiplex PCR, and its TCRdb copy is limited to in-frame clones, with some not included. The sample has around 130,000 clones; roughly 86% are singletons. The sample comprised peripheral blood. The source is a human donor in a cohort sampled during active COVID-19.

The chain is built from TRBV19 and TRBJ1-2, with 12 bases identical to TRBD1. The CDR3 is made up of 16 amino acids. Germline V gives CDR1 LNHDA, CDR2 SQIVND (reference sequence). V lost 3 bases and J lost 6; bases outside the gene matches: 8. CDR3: CASSIGGTGGRDGYTF. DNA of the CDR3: TGTGCCAGTAGTATTGGGGGGACAGGGGGCCGGGATGGCTACACCTTC. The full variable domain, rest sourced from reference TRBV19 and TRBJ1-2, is DGGITQSPKYLFRKEGQNVTLSCEQNLNHDAMYWYRQDPGQGLRLIYYSQIVNDFQKGDIAEGYSVSREKKESFPLTVTSAQKNPTAFYLCASSIGGTGGRDGYTFGSGTRLTVV.

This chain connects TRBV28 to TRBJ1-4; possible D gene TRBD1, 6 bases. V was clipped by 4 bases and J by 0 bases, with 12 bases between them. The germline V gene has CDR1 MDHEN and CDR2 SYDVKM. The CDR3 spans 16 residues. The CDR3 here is CASSSLQGATNEKLFF. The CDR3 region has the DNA TGTGCCAGCAGTTCCCTACAGGGCGCAACTAATGAAAAACTGTTTTTT.

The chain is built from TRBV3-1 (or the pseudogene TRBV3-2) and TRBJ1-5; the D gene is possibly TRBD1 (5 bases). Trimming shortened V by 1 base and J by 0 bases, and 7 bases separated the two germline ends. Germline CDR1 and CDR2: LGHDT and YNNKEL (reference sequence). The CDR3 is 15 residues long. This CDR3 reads CASSQGQSSNQPQHF. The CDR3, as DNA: TGTGCCAGCAGCCAAGGACAGAGTAGCAATCAGCCCCAGCATTTT.

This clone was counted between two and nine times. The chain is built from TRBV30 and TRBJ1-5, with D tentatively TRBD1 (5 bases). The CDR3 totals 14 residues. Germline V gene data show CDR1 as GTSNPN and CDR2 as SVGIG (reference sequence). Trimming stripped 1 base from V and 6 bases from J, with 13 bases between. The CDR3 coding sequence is TGTGCCTGGAGTGGCCAGGGCCTGAGTCAGCCCCAGCATTTT. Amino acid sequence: CAWSGQGLSQPQHF.

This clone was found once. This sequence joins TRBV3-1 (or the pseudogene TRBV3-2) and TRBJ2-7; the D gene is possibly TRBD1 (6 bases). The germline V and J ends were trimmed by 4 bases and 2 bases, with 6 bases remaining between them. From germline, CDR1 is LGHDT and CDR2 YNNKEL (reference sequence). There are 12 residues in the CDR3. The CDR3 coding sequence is TGTGCCAGCAGCCGGACAGCCTACGAGCAGTACTTC. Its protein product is CASSRTAYEQYF.

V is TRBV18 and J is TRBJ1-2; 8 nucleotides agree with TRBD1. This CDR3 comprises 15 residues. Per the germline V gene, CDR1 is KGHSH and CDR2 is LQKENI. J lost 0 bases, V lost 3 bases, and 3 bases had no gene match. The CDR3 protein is CASSPGTGANYGYTF. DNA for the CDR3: TGTGCCAGCTCACCCGGGACAGGCGCTAACTATGGCTACACCTTC. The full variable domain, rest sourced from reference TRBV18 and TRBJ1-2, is NAGVMQNPRHLVRRRGQEARLRCSPMKGHSHVYWYRQLPEEGLKFMVYLQKENIIDESGMPKERFSAEFPKEGPSILRIQQVVRGDSAAYFCASSPGTGANYGYTFGSGTRLTVV.

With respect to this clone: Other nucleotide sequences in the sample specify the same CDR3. CDR3 nucleotide sequence: TGTGCCAGCAGTTTGACAGGGCGATCTGGCTACACCTTC. Amino acids: CASSLTGRSGYTF. The chain is built from TRBV7-9 and TRBJ1-2, with 7 nucleotides matching TRBD1. CDR1 and CDR2 from the germline V gene are SEHNR and FQNEAQ (reference sequence). Unmatched junction bases numbered 8, after V lost 6 bases and J lost 7 bases. CDR3 length: 13 amino acids.

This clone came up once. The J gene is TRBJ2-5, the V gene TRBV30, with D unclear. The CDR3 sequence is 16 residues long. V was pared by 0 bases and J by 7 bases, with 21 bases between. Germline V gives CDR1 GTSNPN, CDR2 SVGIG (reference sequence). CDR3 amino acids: CAWSVPDVARPGTQYF. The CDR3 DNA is TGTGCCTGGAGTGTACCCGACGTAGCACGTCCCGGGACCCAGTACTTC. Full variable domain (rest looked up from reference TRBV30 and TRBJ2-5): SQTIHQWPATLVQPVGSPLSLECTVEGTSNPNLYWYRQAAGRGLQLLFYSVGIGQISSEVPQNLSASRPQDRQFILSSKKLLLSDSGFYLCAWSVPDVARPGTQYFGPGTRLLVL.

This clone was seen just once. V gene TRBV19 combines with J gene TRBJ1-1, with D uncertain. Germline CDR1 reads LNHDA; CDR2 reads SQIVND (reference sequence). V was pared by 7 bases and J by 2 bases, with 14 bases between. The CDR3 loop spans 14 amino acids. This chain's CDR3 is CASMGKMINTEAFF. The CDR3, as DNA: TGTGCCAGTATGGGCAAGATGATAAACACTGAAGCTTTCTTT.

CDR3 sequence reads: CASRGDTNNSPLHF. The DNA for the CDR3 is TGTGCCAGCAGGGGGGACACAAATAATTCACCCCTCCACTTT. The chain uses TRBV6-5 and TRBJ1-6; possibly TRBD1 for D (6 bases). The CDR3 totals 14 residues. Trimming stripped 6 bases from V and 5 bases from J, with 11 bases between. Germline V gene data show CDR1 as MNHEY and CDR2 as SVGAGI.

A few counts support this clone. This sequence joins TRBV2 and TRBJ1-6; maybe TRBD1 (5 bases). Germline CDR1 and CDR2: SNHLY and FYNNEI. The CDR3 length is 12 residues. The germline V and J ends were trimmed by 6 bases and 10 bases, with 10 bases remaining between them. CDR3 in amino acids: CASRAEGSPLHF. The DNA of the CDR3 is TGTGCCAGCAGGGCGGAGGGGTCACCCCTCCACTTT.

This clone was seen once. Written as DNA, the CDR3 is TGTGCCAGCAGCCGGGACAGGGGGCTAGCCTACGAGCAGTACTTC. This translates into CASSRDRGLAYEQYF. The V and J genes are TRBV11-3 and TRBJ2-7, with 12 positions matching TRBD1. Trimming took 5 bases from V and 2 from J; bases not matched to a gene: 4. This CDR3 comprises 15 residues. Germline values: CDR1 SGHNT, CDR2 YENEEA.

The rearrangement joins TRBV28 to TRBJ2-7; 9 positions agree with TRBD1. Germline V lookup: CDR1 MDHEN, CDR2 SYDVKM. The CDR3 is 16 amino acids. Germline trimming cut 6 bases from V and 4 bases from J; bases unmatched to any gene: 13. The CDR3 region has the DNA TGTGCCAGCAGACCAGCTCTCCCGGGACAGGGATACGAGCAGTACTTC. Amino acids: CASRPALPGQGYEQYF.

This CDR3 reads CASRGGLQYQETQYF. CDR3 DNA: TGTGCCAGCAGGGGAGGACTCCAGTACCAAGAGACCCAGTACTTC. The gene calls are TRBV7-9 and TRBJ2-5, with a tentative D call TRBD2 (6 bases). The CDR3 loop spans 15 amino acids. The V end was cut by 6 bases, the J end by 0 bases, with 14 bases between. The germline V gene encodes CDR1 SEHNR and CDR2 FQNEAQ (reference sequence).

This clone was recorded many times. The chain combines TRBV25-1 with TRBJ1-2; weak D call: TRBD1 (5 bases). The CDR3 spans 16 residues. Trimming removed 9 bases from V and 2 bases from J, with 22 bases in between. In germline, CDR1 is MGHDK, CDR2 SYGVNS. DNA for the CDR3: TGTGCCAGAAGACGAAACCGACAGACTCAAAACTATGGCTACACCTTC. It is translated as CARRRNRQTQNYGYTF.

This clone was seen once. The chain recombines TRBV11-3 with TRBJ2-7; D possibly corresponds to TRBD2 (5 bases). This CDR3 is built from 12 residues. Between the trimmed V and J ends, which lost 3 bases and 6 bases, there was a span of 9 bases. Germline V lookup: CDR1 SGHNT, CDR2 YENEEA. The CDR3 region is CASSFDGVEQYF. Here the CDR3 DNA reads TGTGCCAGCAGCTTTGACGGGGTCGAGCAGTACTTC. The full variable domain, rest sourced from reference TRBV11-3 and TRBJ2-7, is EAGVVQSPRYKIIEKKQPVAFWCNPISGHNTLYWYLQNLGQGPELLIRYENEEAVDDSQLPKDRFSAERLKGVDSTLKIQPAELGDSAVYLCASSFDGVEQYFGPGTRLTVT.

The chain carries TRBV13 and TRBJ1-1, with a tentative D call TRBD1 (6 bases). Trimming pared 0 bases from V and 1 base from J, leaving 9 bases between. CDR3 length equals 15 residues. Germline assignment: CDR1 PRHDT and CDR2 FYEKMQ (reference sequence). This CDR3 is CASSLGRGANTEAFF. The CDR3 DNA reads TGTGCCAGCAGCTTAGGCCGGGGGGCGAACACTGAAGCTTTCTTT.

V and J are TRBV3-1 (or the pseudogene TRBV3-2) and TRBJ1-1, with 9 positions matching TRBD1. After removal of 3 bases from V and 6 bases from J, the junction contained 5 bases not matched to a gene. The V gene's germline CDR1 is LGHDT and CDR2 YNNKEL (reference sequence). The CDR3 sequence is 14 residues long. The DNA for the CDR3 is TGTGCCAGCAGCCACATGGACAGGGGACCTGAAGCTTTCTTT. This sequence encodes CASSHMDRGPEAFF.

In nucleotides, the CDR3 is TGTGCCAGCAGCTACCGGGACAGGGACTATGGCTACACCTTC. Its translation: CASSYRDRDYGYTF. The genes are TRBV7-8 and TRBJ1-2; 9 bases match TRBD1. Unmatched junction bases numbered 3, after V lost 4 bases and J lost 3 bases. This CDR3 comprises 14 residues. Germline lookup yields CDR1 SGHVS and CDR2 FQNEAQ.

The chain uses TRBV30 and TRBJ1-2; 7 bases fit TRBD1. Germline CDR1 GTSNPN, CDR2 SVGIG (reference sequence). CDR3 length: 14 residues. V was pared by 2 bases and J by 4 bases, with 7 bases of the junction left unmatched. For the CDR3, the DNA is TGTGCCTGGAGTTTGGCAGGGGGATCCTATGGCTACACCTTC. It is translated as CAWSLAGGSYGYTF.

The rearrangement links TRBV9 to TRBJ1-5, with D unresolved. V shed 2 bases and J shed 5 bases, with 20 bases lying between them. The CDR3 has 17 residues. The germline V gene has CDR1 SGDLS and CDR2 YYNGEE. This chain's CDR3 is CASSVPPGNSPDQPQHF. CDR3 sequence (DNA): TGTGCCAGCAGCGTCCCCCCGGGGAACAGCCCGGATCAGCCCCAGCATTTT.

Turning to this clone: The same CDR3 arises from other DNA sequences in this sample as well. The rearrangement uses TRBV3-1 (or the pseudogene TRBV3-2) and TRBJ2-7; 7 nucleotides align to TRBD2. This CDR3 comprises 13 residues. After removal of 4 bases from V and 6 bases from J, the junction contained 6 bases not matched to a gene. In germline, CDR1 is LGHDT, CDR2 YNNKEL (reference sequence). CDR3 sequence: CASSLGRGGEQYF. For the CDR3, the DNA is TGTGCCAGCAGCCTAGGGCGCGGGGGCGAGCAGTACTTC.

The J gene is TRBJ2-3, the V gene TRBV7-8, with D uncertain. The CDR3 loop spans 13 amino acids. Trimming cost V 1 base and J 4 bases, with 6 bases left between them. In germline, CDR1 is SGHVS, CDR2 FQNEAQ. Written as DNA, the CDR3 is TGTGCCAGCAGCTTAGTTATCCCAGATACGCAGTATTTT. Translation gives CASSLVIPDTQYF. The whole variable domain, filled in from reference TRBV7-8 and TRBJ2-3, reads GAGVSQSPRYKVAKRGQDVALRCDPISGHVSLFWYQQALGQGPEFLTYFQNEAQLDKSGLPSDRFFAERPEGSVSTLKIQRTQQEDSAVYLCASSLVIPDTQYFGPGTRLTVL.